A single T cell receptor (beta chain) is shown here with its context. A read error is possible here, since a much larger clone lies one base away. This sample was taken from a study of blood T cells in healthy people across ages. Then a second PCR, running roughly 7 to 12 cycles, was carried out with a sample-barcoded 5' primer and a J-beta primer mix. TCRdb itself ran the 5' RACE reads through MiXCR, one entry per CDR3 protein. The repertoire includes about 640,000 distinct CDR3 sequences, less than 35% of them detected once, and about 15% sits in the top ten. Individuals who donated were healthy Caucasians from Russia aged about 6 to 100. Isolation of PBMCs gave at least 7 million cells per sample. Sequenced input: blood. This TCR was sampled from a woman aged 80 or older in good health.

CDR3 sequence reads: CASGLEGRVSNQPQHF. The CDR3 DNA sequence: TGTGCCAGCGGCTTAGAGGGCAGGGTCAGCAATCAGCCCCAGCATTTT. The J gene is TRBJ1-5, the V gene TRBV7-2; D is possibly TRBD1 (5 bases). The CDR3 has 16 amino acids. Germline V gene data show CDR1 as SGHTA and CDR2 as FQGNSA.